The present entry profiles one T cell receptor (beta chain) with its context. Its antigen is not identified. These data come from a study of cytomegalovirus exposure and HLA in healthy donors. This PCR relied on a set of 60 Vbeta primers and 13 Jbeta primers. The assay was immunoSEQ multiplex PCR, and TCRdb's table has in-frame clones only and misses some. The sample has fewer than 180,000 clones; 70% to 80% are singletons. Study results and limitations: The only immune exposure information that was available was CMV serostatus.

The CDR3 totals 13 residues. Germline V CDR1 and CDR2: LGHNT, FRNRAP. Between the trimmed V and J ends, which lost 5 bases and 4 bases, there was a span of 11 bases. The TCR comes from a human donor in good health. The sequencing sample was made of PBMCs. The chain carries TRBV12-5 and TRBJ2-5; D is perhaps TRBD2 (6 bases). CDR3 amino acids: CASGAGLGETQYF. DNA for the CDR3: TGTGCTAGTGGTGCGGGACTTGGAGAGACCCAGTACTTC. The whole variable domain, remainder taken from reference TRBV12-5 and TRBJ2-5, is DARVTQTPRHKVTEMGQEVTMRCQPILGHNTVFWYRQTMMQGLELLAYFRNRAPLDDSGMPKDRFSAEMPDATLATLKIQPSEPRDSAVYFCASGAGLGETQYFGPGTRLLVL.